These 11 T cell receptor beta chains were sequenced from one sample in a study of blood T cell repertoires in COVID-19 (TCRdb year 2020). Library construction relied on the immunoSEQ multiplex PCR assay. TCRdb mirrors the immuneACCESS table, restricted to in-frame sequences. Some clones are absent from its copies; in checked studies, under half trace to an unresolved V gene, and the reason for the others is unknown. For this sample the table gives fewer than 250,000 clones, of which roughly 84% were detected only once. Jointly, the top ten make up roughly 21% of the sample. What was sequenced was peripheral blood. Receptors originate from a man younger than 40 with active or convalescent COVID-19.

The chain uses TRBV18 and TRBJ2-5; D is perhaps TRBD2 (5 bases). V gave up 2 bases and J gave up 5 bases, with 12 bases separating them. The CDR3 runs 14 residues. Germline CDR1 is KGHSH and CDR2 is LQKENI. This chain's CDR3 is CASSPFGRVETQYF. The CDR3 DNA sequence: TGTGCCAGCTCACCATTCGGGCGGGTGGAGACCCAGTACTTC.

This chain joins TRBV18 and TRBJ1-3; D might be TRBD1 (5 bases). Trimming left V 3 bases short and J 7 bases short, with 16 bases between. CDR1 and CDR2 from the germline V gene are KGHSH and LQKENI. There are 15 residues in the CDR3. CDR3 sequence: CASSPGGGSRNTIYF. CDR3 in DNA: TGTGCCAGCTCACCCGGCGGGGGGAGTAGGAACACCATATATTTT.

The CDR3 sequence: CASSVQGRQPQHF. The CDR3 nucleotides read TGTGCCAGCAGTGTTCAGGGAAGGCAGCCCCAGCATTTT. The rearrangement links TRBV6-6 to TRBJ1-5; D possibly corresponds to TRBD1 (5 bases). The length of the CDR3 is 13 residues. CDR1 MNHNY and CDR2 SVGAGI come from the germline V gene (reference sequence). Trimming shortened V by 5 bases and J by 7 bases, and 12 bases separated the two germline ends.

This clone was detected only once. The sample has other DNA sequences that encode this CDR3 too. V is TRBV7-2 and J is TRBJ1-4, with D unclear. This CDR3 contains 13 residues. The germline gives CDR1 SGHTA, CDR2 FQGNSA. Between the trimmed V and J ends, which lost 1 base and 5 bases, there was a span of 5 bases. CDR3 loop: CASSLERNEKLFF. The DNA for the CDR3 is TGTGCCAGCAGCTTAGAGAGGAATGAAAAACTGTTTTTT.

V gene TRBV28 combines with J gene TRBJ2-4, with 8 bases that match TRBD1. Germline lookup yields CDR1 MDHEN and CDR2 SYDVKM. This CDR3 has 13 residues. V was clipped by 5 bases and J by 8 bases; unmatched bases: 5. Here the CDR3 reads CASSDRGVDIQYF. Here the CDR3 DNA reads TGTGCCAGCAGTGACAGGGGAGTAGACATTCAGTACTTC. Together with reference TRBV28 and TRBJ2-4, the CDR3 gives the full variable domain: DVKVTQSSRYLVKRTGEKVFLECVQDMDHENMFWYRQDPGLGLRLIYFSYDVKMKEKGDIPEGYSVSREKKERFSLILESASTNQTSMYLCASSDRGVDIQYFGAGTRLSVL.

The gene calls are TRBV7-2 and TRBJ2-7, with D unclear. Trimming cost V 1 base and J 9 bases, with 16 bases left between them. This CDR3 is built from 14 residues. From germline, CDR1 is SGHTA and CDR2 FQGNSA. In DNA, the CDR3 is TGTGCCAGCAGCTTAGAATTCTCTTCTGGCGGGCAGTACTTC. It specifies CASSLEFSSGGQYF.

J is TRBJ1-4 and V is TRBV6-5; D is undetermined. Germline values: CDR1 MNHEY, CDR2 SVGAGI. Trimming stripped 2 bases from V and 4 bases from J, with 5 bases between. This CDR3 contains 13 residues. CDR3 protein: CASSYRDNEKLFF. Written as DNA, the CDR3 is TGTGCCAGCAGTTACCGGGATAATGAAAAACTGTTTTTT.

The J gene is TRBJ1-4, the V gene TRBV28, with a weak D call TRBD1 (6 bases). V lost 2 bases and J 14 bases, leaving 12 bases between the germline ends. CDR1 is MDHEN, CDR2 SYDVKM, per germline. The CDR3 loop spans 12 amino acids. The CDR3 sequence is CASSLDRQVLFF. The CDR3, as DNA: TGTGCCAGCAGTTTAGACCGACAGGTCCTGTTTTTT.

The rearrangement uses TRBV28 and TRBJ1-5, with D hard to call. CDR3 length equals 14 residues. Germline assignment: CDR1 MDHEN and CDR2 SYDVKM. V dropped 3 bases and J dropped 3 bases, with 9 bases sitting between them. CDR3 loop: CASSFGGLNQPQHF. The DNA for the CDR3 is TGTGCCAGCAGTTTCGGAGGGCTCAATCAGCCCCAGCATTTT.

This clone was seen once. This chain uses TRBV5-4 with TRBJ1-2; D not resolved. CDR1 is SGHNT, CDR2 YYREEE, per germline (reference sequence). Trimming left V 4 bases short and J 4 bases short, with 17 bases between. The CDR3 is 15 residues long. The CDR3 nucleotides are TGTGCCAGCAGCCGCTGGGCCGACCCTACCTATGGCTACACCTTC. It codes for CASSRWADPTYGYTF.

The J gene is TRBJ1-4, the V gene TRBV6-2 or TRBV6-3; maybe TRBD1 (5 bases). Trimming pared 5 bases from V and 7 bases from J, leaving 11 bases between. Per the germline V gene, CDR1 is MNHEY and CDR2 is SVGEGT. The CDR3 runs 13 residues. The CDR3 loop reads CASSPEGSEKLFF. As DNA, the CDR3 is TGTGCCAGCAGTCCGGAGGGGAGTGAAAAACTGTTTTTT.